These 9 T cell receptor beta chains share one sample of origin, sequenced in a study of T cell repertoires in cytomegalovirus infection (dated by TCRdb to about 2019). Data came from an Illumina HiSeq 1500. In TCRdb, the public reads were trimmed at Q25 with fastp and aligned with MiXCR, with productive beta chains retained. CDR3 protein sequences are deduplicated, and each keeps its most common genes and DNA. The sample records about 180,000 distinct CDR3 sequences, roughly an eighth of which are singletons. 25% to 30% of the sample is held by the ten biggest clonotypes. The sequencing input was PBMCs. These receptors were taken from a human donor in good health (CMV status not recorded). Some clones in this sample may be carry-over from other donors' samples.

The CDR3 loop is CASSSGPPWDQPQHF. The CDR3 region has the DNA TGTGCCAGCAGCTCCGGGCCTCCATGGGATCAGCCCCAGCATTTT. This chain connects TRBV5-6 to TRBJ1-5, with D hard to call. The V end lost 3 bases, the J end lost 5 bases, and 15 bases lay between the germline ends. Germline V gives CDR1 SGHDT, CDR2 YYEEEE. The CDR3 is 15 amino acids.

This clonotype was observed many times. The gene calls are TRBV6-1 and TRBJ2-2, with D tentatively TRBD1 (6 bases). V gave up 4 bases and J gave up 0 bases, with 18 bases separating them. From germline, CDR1 is MNHNS and CDR2 SASEGT. The CDR3 runs 18 residues. The CDR3 DNA reads as TGTGCCAGCAGTGTGGTTCGGCGAGAGGGGGCGAACACCGGGGAGCTGTTTTTT. It yields the protein CASSVVRREGANTGELFF.

This chain joins TRBV5-6 and TRBJ2-1, with a possible D match to TRBD2 (7 bases). The V and J ends lost 4 bases and 14 bases respectively, with 13 bases between them. The CDR3 has 11 residues. CDR1 and CDR2 (germline): SGHDT, YYEEEE. CDR3 protein: CASSGGGLEFF. The CDR3, as DNA: TGTGCCAGCAGCGGGGGGGGCCTAGAGTTCTTC.

At least ten counts were recorded for this clonotype. The chain uses TRBV7-2 and TRBJ2-2; 9 nucleotides match TRBD2. The CDR3 totals 17 residues. Germline CDR1 is SGHTA and CDR2 is FQGNSA. Trimming took 5 bases from V and 8 from J; bases not matched to a gene: 15. CDR3 loop: CASSPGGGGRAKGELFF. CDR3 nucleotides: TGTGCCAGCAGCCCGGGCGGGGGCGGGAGGGCCAAAGGGGAGCTGTTTTTT.

This clonotype was recorded at least ten times. This sequence joins TRBV7-9 and TRBJ2-5, with 10 bases aligning to TRBD2. The CDR3 contains 17 residues. Germline values: CDR1 SEHNR, CDR2 FQNEAQ (reference sequence). V shed 0 bases, J shed 1 base, and the junction held 5 bases outside the gene matches. The DNA for the CDR3 is TGTGCCAGCAGCTTAGCCGCAGCGGGAGGGATCCAAGAGACCCAGTACTTC. Amino acid sequence: CASSLAAAGGIQETQYF.

In its sample, this clonotype was seen many times. The V call is TRBV7-9, the J call TRBJ2-1; tentatively, D is TRBD1 or TRBD2 (5 bases each). The CDR3 has 10 amino acids. The V and J ends lost 7 bases and 10 bases respectively, with 8 bases between them. Germline values: CDR1 SEHNR, CDR2 FQNEAQ (reference sequence). The CDR3 reads CASTGTEQFF. The CDR3 DNA reads as TGTGCCAGCACTGGGACCGAGCAGTTCTTC.

This clonotype occurred a few times. The CDR3 sequence is CASSPEKLPYNEQFF. The CDR3 DNA sequence: TGTGCCAGCAGCCCGGAGAAGTTGCCCTACAATGAGCAGTTCTTC. The chain recombines TRBV5-6 with TRBJ2-1, with no clear D. V lost 4 bases to trimming and J lost 2 bases, with 13 bases between them. CDR3 length: 15 residues. CDR1 and CDR2 (germline): SGHDT, YYEEEE.

The chain couples TRBV11-2 to TRBJ1-2; no clear D gene. This CDR3 is built from 13 residues. Germline CDR1 is SGHAT and CDR2 is FQNNGV. V lost 5 bases and J lost 7, with 14 bases in between. CDR3 DNA sequence: TGTGCCAGCAGCGCGTTCATTCGAGGTGGCTACACCTTC. Its protein is CASSAFIRGGYTF.

There are a few counts of this clonotype. This sequence joins TRBV5-1 and TRBJ2-3, with D perhaps matching TRBD2 (6 bases). V shed 0 bases and J shed 6 bases, with 11 bases lying between them. The CDR3 runs 14 residues. From germline, CDR1 is SGHRS and CDR2 YFSETQ. The CDR3 DNA reads TGCGCCAGCAGCTTGGGGGACTCTAGTGATACGCAGTATTTT. Amino acids: CASSLGDSSDTQYF.